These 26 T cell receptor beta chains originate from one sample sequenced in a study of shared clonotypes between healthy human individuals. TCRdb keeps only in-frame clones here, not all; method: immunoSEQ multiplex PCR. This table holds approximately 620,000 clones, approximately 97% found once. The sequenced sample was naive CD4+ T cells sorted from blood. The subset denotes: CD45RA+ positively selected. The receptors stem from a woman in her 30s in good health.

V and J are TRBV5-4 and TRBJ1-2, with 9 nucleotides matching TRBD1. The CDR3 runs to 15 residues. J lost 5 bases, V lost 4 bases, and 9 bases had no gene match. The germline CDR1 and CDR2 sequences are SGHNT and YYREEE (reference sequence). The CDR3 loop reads CASSRPGQGHYGYTF. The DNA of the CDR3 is TGTGCCAGCAGCCGTCCGGGACAGGGCCATTATGGCTACACCTTC.

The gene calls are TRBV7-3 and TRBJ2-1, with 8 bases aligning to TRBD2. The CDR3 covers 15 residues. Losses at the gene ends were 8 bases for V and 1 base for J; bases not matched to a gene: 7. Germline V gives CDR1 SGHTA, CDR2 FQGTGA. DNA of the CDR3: TGTGCCAGCGGAGCGGGAGCCGTATCCTACAATGAGCAGTTCTTC. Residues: CASGAGAVSYNEQFF.

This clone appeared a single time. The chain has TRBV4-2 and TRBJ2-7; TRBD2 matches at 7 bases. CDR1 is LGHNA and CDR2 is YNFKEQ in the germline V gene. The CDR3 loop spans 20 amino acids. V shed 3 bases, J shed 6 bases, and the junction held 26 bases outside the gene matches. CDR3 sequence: CASSHIQRGLGKSNRGEQYF. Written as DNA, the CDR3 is TGTGCCAGCAGCCACATTCAGCGAGGACTAGGAAAGAGCAATAGGGGCGAGCAGTACTTC.

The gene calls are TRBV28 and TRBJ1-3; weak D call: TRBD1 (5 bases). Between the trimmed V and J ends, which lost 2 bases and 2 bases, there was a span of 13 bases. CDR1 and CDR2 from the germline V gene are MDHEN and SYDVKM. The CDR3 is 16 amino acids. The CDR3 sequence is CASSLHGAAPGNTIYF. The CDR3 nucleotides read TGTGCCAGCAGTTTACACGGGGCCGCTCCTGGAAACACCATATATTTT.

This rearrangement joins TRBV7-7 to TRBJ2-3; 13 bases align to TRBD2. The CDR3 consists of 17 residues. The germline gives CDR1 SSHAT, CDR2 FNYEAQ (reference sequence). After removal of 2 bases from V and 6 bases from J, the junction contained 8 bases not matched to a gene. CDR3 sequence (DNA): TGTGCCAGCAGCTTACAACTAGCGGGAGGGCCGGGGGATACGCAGTATTTT. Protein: CASSLQLAGGPGDTQYF.

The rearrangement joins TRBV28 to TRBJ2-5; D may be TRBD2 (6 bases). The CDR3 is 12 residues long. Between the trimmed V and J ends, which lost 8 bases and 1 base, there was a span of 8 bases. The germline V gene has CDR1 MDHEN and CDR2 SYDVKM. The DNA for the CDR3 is TGTGCCAGCGCGGGGACCCAAGAGACCCAGTACTTC. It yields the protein CASAGTQETQYF.

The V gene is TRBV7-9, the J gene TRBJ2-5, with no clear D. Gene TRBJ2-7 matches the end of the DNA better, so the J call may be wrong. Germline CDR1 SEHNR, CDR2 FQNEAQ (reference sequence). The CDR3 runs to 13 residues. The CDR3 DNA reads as TGTGCCAGCAGCTTCCCTAGCTCCTACGAGCAGTACTTC. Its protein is CASSFPSSYEQYF.

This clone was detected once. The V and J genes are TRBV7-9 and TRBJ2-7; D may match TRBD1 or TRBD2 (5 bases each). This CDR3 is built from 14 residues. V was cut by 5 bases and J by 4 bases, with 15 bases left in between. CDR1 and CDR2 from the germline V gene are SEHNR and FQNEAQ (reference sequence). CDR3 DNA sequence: TGTGCCAGCAGCCTGGTGGGGGTTGGTTACGAGCAGTACTTC. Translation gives CASSLVGVGYEQYF.

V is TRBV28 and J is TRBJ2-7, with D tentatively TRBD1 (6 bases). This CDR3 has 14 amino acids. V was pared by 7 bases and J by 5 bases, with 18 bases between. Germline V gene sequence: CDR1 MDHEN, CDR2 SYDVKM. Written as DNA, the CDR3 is TGTGCCAGCATCTCAGGGGACCGCAATCACGAGCAGTACTTC. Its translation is CASISGDRNHEQYF.

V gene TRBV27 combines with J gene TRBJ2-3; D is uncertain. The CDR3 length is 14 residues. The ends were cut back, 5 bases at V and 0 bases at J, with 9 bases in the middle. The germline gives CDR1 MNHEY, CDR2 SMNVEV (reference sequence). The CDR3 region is CASSPRQSTDTQYF. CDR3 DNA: TGTGCCAGCAGTCCTCGACAAAGCACAGATACGCAGTATTTT.

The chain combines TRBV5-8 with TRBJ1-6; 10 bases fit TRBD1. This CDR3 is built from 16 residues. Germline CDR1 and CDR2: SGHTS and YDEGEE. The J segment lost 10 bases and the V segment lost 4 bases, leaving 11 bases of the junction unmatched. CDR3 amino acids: CASSIRQGAMDSPLHF. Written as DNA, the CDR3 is TGTGCCAGCAGCATCCGACAGGGGGCGATGGACTCACCCCTCCACTTT.

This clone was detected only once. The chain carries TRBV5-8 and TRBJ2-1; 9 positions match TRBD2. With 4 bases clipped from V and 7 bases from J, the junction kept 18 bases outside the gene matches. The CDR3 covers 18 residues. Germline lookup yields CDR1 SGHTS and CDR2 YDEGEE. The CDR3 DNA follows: TGTGCCAGCAGCCAAGCCGTTTCTAGCGGGGATTTTCCGAATGAGCAGTTCTTC. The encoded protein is CASSQAVSSGDFPNEQFF.

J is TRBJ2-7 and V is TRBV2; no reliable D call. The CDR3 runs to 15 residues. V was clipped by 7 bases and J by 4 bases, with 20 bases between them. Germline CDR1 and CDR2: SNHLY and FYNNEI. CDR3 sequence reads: CASKDLKKRLYEQYF. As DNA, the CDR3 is TGTGCCAGCAAAGATTTAAAGAAGAGGCTATACGAGCAGTACTTC.

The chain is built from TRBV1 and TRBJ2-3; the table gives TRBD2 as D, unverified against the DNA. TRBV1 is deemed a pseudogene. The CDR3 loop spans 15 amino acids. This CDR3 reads CTSKNRPGLSDTQYF. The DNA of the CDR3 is TGCACCAGCAAAAATAGGCCGGGACTTTCGGATACGCAGTATTTT.

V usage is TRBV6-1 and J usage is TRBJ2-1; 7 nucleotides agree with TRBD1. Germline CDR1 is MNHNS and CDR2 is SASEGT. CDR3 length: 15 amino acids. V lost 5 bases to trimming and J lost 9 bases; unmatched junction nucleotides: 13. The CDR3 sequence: CASSQIQGSFSEQFF. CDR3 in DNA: TGTGCCAGCAGTCAGATACAGGGGTCTTTTTCTGAGCAGTTCTTC.

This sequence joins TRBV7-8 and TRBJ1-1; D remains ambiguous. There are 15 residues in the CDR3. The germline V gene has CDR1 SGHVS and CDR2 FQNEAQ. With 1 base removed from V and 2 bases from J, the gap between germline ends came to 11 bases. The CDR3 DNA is TGTGCCAGCAGCTTAGTGAATACGATTAACACTGAAGCTTTCTTT. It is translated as CASSLVNTINTEAFF.

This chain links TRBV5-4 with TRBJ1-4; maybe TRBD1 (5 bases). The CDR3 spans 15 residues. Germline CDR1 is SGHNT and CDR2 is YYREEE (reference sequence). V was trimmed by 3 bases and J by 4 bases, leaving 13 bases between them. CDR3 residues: CASSSRQQGNEKLFF. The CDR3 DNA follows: TGTGCCAGCAGCTCCCGACAGCAGGGTAATGAAAAACTGTTTTTT.

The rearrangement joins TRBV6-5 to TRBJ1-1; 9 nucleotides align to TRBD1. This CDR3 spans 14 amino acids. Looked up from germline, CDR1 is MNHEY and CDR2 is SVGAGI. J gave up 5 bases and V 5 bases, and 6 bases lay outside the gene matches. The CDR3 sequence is CASSRYRGRTEAFF. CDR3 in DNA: TGTGCCAGCAGTCGCTACAGGGGGCGGACTGAAGCTTTCTTT.

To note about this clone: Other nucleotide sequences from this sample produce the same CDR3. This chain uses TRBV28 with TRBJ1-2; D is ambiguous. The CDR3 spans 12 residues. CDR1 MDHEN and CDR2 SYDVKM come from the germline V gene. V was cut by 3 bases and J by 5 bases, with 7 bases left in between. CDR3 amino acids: CASSLGLYGYTF. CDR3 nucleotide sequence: TGTGCCAGCAGTTTGGGCTTATATGGCTACACCTTC.

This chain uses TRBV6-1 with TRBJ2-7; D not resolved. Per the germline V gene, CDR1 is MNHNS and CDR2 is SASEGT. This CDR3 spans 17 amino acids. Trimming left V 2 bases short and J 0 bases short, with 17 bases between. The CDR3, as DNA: TGTGCCAGCAGTGAACGACCCGCGCTCACCTCCTCCTACGAGCAGTACTTC. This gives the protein CASSERPALTSSYEQYF.

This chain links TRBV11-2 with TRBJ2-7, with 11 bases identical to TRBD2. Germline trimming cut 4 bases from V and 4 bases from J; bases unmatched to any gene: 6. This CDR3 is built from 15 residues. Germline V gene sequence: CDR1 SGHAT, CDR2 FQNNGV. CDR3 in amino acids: CASSSGLAESYEQYF. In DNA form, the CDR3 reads TGTGCCAGCAGCTCGGGACTAGCGGAATCATACGAGCAGTACTTC.

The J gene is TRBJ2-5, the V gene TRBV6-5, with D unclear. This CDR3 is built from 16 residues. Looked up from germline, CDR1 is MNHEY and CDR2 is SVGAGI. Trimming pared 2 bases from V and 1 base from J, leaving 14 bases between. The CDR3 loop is CASSYHRRSAQETQYF. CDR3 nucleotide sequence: TGTGCCAGCAGTTACCACCGCCGGAGCGCCCAAGAGACCCAGTACTTC.

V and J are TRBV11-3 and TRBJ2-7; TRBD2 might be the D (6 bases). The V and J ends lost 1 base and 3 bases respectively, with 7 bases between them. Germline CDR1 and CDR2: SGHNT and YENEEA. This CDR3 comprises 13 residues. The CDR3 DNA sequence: TGTGCCAGCAGCTTAGGGGGAGGCTACGAGCAGTACTTC. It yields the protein CASSLGGGYEQYF.

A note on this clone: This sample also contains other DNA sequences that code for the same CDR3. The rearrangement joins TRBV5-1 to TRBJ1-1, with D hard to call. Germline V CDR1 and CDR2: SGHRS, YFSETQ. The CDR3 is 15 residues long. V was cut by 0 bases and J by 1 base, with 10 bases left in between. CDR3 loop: CASSLVVGRNTEAFF. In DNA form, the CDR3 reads TGCGCCAGCAGCTTGGTAGTAGGGAGGAACACTGAAGCTTTCTTT.

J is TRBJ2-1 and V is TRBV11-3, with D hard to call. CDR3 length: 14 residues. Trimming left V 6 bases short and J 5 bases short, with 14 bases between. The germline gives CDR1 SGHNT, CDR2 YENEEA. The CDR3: CASSSYSRNNEQFF. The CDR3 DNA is TGTGCCAGCAGTTCCTATAGTAGAAACAATGAGCAGTTCTTC.

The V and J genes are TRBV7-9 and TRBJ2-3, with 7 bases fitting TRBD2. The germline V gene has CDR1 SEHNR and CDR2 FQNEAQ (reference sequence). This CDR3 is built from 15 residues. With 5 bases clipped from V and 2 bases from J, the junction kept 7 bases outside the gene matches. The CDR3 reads CASSPGGSYTDTQYF. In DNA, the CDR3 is TGTGCCAGCAGCCCGGGAGGTTCGTACACAGATACGCAGTATTTT.